The TCR beta chain described here comes from a study of cytomegalovirus exposure and HLA in healthy donors. Study-wide context: The same platform as the approximately 700 first-cohort repertoires was used for the 120 or so validation repertoires, a later analysis reported.

About this clone: The antigen is unknown.

Trimming cost V 4 bases and J 0 bases, with 19 bases left between them. Germline V gives CDR1 SGHTA, CDR2 FQGTGA. The CDR3 length is 17 residues. Repertoires were generated with immunoSEQ multiplex PCR, while TCRdb's copy carries only in-frame clones and drops some. The sample lists about 330,000 clones, 80% to 90% occurring once. The study's findings and limits: Clusters of TCRs from the first cohort tended to co-occur in the 110 or so validation repertoires (as a later analysis found). Rarity marked most TCR sequences, yet some public TCRs occurred in many donors. In vitro checks showed that three CMV-associated chains really do target CMV antigens.

The clonotype was recovered from a woman between 18 and 30 years old in good health and CMV-seronegative. The genes are TRBV7-3 and TRBJ2-7; TRBD1 is a possible D gene (6 bases). The sequencing sample was made of PBMCs. CDR3 bases: TGTGCCAGCAGCTACTCCACCCTTGCCAGGGGCTCCTACGAGCAGTACTTC. Translating gives CASSYSTLARGSYEQYF.